The sequence of this T cell receptor (beta chain) was determined in a study of molecular identifiers for immune sequencing clone quantification. Looking at the study overall: In replicates, RNA taken from roughly 20,000 or 100,000 naive CD8 cells was divided five ways, and four portions underwent sequencing.

This clonotype is classed as medium-sized (0.01 to 0.1%). Per germline, CDR1 MNHEY and CDR2 SVGEGT. Between the trimmed V and J ends, which lost 3 bases and 6 bases, there was a span of 14 bases. This CDR3 is 14 amino acids long. Sorting selected naive CD8 T cells with a CD8+CD4-CCR7+CD45RA+ phenotype. MiXCR, run by TCRdb on the PCR reads, gives a single entry per CDR3 protein. The sample lists a few thousand distinct CDR3 sequences, 18% seen once, with roughly 8% in the top ten. This sequence was found in a human donor in good health. Some libraries in this study had Jurkat cell RNA spiked in. The chain combines TRBV6-2 or TRBV6-3 with TRBJ1-2; perhaps TRBD1 as D (6 bases). The sequenced sample was naive CD8+ T cells from blood, with Jurkat cell RNA spiked in. The sample's subset: FACS-sorted CD8+CD4-CCR7+CD45RA+ naive T cells. Here the CDR3 DNA reads TGTGCCAGCAGTTATGCAGGGGATGCGGATGGCTACACCTTC. Protein sequence: CASSYAGDADGYTF.